This T cell receptor (beta chain) was documented in a study of STAT3 mutations in large granular lymphocyte leukemia. Study as a whole: Among longitudinally sequenced T-LGLL patients, roughly half had canonical activating STAT3 mutations detected. About 38% of treated T-LGLL patients showed hematologic response to immunosuppression.

Whole-study results and caveats: Every T-cell large granular lymphocyte leukemia patient had at least one immunodominant TCR beta clonotype. In several patients, dominant TCR clone burden exceeded STAT3 mutant burden. Treatment regimens differed across patients between samplings.

Sequencing was performed with immunoSEQ multiplex PCR; in TCRdb, only in-frame clones are kept and a portion is missing. The sample records approximately 27,000 clones, 60% to 85% being singletons. CDR3 length equals 13 residues. CDR1 is SQVTM, CDR2 ANQGSEA, per germline. The V end was cut by 0 bases, the J end by 4 bases, with 9 bases between. About this clone itself: Its antigen is undetermined.

V usage is TRBV29-1 and J usage is TRBJ2-5; TRBD1 is a possible D gene (6 bases). The sequenced sample was peripheral blood mononuclear cells. The origin of this receptor is a woman in her 50s with T-cell large granular lymphocyte leukemia. Some clones in this sample may be carry-over from other donors' samples. CDR3 DNA sequence: TGCAGCGTTGAAGAGGGGGCTGCAGAGACCCAGTACTTC. It specifies CSVEEGAAETQYF.